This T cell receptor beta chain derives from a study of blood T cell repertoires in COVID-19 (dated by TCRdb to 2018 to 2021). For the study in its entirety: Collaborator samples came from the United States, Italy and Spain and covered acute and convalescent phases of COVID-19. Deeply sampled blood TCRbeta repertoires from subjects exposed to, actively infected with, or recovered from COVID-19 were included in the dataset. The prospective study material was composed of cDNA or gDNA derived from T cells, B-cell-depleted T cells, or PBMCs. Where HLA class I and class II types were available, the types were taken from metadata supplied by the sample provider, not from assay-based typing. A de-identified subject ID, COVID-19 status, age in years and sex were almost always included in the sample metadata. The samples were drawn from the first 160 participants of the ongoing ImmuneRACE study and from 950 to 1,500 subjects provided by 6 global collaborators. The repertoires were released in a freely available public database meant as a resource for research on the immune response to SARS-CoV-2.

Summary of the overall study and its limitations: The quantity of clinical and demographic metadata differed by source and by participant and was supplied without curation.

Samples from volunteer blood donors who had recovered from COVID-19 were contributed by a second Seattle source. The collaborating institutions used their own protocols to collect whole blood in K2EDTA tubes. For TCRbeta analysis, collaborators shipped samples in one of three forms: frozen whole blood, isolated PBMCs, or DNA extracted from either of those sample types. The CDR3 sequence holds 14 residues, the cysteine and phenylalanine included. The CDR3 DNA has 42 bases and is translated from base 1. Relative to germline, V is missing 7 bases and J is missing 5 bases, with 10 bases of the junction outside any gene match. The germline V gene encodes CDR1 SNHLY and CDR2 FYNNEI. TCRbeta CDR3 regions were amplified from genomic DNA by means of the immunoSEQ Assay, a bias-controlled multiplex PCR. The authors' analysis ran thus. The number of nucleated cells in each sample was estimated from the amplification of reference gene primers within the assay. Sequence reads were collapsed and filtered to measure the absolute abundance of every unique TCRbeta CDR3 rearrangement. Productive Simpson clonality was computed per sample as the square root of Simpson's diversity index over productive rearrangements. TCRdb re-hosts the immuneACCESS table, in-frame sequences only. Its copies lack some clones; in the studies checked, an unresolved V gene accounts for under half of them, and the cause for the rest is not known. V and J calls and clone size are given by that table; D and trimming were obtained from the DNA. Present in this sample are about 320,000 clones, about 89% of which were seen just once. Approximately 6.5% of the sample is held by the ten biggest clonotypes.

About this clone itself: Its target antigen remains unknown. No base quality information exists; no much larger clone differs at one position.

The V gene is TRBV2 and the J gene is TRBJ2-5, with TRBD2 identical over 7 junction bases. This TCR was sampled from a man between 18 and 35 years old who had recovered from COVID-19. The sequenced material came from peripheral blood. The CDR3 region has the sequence CASKPGGRIETQYF. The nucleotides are TGTGCCAGCAAACCGGGAGGACGGATCGAGACCCAGTACTTC.